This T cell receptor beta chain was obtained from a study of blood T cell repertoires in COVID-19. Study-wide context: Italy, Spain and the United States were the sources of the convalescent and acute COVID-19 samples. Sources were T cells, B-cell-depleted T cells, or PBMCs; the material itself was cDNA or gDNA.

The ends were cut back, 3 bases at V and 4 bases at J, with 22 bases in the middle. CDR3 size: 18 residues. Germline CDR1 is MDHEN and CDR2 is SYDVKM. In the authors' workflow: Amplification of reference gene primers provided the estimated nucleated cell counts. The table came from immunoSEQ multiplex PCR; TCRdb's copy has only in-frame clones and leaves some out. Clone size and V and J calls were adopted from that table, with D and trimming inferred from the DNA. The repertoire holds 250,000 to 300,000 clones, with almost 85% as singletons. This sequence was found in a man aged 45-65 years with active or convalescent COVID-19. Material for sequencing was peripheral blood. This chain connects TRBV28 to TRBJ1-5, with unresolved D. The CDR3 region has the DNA TGTGCCAGCAGTTTTCCATTTGGAGAGTTCGAGGTTAATCAGCCCCAGCATTTT. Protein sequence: CASSFPFGEFEVNQPQHF.